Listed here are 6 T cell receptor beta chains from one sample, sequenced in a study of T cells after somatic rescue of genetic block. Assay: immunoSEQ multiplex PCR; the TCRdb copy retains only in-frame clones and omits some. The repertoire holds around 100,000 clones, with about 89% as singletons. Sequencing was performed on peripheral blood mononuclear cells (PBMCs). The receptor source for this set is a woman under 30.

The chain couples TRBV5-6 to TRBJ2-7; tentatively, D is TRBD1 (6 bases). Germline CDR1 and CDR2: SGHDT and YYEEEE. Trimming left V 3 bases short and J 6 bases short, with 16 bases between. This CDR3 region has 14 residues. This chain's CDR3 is CASSSPLLGAEQYF. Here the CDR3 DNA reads TGTGCCAGCAGCTCCCCCCTACTGGGGGCCGAGCAGTACTTC. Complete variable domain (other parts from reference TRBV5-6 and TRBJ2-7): DAGVTQSPTHLIKTRGQQVTLRCSPKSGHDTVSWYQQALGQGPQFIFQYYEEEERQRGNFPDRFSGHQFPNYSSELNVNALLLGDSALYLCASSSPLLGAEQYFGPGTRLTVT.

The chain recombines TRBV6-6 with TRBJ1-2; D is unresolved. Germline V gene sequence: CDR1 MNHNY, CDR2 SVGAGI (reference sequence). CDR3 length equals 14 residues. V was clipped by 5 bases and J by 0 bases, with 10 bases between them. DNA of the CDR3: TGTGCCAGCAGTCCAACACTAGCTAACTATGGCTACACCTTC. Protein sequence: CASSPTLANYGYTF.

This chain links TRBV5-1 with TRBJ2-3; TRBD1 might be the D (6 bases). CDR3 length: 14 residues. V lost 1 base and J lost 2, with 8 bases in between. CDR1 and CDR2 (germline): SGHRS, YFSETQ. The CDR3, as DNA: TGCGCCAGCAGCTTGTGGGGGCTCACAGATACGCAGTATTTT. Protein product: CASSLWGLTDTQYF.

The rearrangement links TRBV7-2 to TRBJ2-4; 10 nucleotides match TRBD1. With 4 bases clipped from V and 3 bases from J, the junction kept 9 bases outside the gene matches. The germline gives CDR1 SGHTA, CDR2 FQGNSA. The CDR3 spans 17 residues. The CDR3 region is CASSSPGTGEGKNIQYF. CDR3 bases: TGTGCCAGCAGCTCCCCCGGGACAGGGGAGGGCAAAAACATTCAGTACTTC.

CDR3 nucleotide sequence: TGTGCCAGCAGGGAGGGGGTGGATGAAGCTTTCTTT. Protein: CASREGVDEAFF. The genes are TRBV27 and TRBJ1-1, with D perhaps TRBD1 (6 bases). Trimming removed 6 bases at V and 7 bases at J, with 12 bases between. The CDR3 totals 12 residues. CDR1 is MNHEY and CDR2 is SMNVEV in the germline V gene (reference sequence).

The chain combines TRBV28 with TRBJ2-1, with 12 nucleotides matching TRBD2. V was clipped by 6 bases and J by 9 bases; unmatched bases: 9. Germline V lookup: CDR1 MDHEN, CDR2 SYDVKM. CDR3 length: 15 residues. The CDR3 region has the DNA TGTGCCAGCAGCACCCCCCGACTAGCGGGGGCTGAGCAGTTCTTC. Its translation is CASSTPRLAGAEQFF. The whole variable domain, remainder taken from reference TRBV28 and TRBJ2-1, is DVKVTQSSRYLVKRTGEKVFLECVQDMDHENMFWYRQDPGLGLRLIYFSYDVKMKEKGDIPEGYSVSREKKERFSLILESASTNQTSMYLCASSTPRLAGAEQFFGPGTRLTVL.